Sequencing of this T cell receptor beta chain was carried out in a study of regulatory T cells in long-lasting Graves disease. Study observations and caveats: Patients whose Graves' disease persisted exhibited lower TCR diversity than those newly diagnosed.

The CDR3 length is 8 residues. Germline CDR1 is MNHNS and CDR2 is SASEGT. Sample time point: newly diagnosed GD, antithyroid drugs for less than 3 months. Scientists built the TCR library using RNA that was extracted from PBMCs. The EDTA tubes were filled with around 8.1 milliliters of drawn peripheral blood. This clonotype turned up a few times. Its antigen is undetermined. Germline and junction disagree at one end, which may indicate a read error. Sequencing libraries for TCR beta were prepared with iRepertoire HTBI primers and Arm-PCR of CDR3 regions. TCRdb independently ran MiXCR on the multiplex PCR reads; one entry per CDR3 protein. The top ten hold about 10% of the sample, which has 400,000 to 500,000 distinct CDR3 sequences, around 15% seen once. These data were likewise used in another study, on T cells in Graves' hyperthyroidism and ophthalmopathy. That investigation notes: Investigators excluded patients with uncontrolled infection, other autoimmune disease, pregnancy or lactation. Blood also carried most thyroid clonotypes expanded above 0.001.

This receptor was obtained from a woman in her 30s with Graves disease. Sequencing used peripheral blood mononuclear cells (PBMCs), obtained at new diagnosis, from a patient treated with antithyroid drugs. The chain links TRBV6-1 to TRBJ1-4; D is ambiguous. The CDR3, as DNA: TGTGCCAGCAGCGGAAAGGACTTT. This encodes CASSGKDF.